This record covers a single T cell receptor beta chain. This sample is drawn from a study of blood T cell repertoires in COVID-19. Across the whole study: Both acute and convalescent COVID-19 samples were obtained from the United States, Italy and Spain.

V lost 0 bases, J lost 0 bases, and 7 bases lay in between. There are 15 residues in the CDR3. Germline CDR1 and CDR2: SGHRS and YFSETQ. TCRdb's copy holds only in-frame clones and misses some; the assay was immunoSEQ multiplex PCR. Among about 280,000 clones listed, about 88% were seen once. Sequencing used peripheral blood. The clonotype comes from a woman in her 70s with COVID-19, enrolled during active disease. The chain joins TRBV5-1 to TRBJ1-3; D remains ambiguous. CDR3 protein: CASSLGGNSGNTIYF. The CDR3 nucleotides read TGCGCCAGCAGCTTGGGCGGCAACTCTGGAAACACCATATATTTT.